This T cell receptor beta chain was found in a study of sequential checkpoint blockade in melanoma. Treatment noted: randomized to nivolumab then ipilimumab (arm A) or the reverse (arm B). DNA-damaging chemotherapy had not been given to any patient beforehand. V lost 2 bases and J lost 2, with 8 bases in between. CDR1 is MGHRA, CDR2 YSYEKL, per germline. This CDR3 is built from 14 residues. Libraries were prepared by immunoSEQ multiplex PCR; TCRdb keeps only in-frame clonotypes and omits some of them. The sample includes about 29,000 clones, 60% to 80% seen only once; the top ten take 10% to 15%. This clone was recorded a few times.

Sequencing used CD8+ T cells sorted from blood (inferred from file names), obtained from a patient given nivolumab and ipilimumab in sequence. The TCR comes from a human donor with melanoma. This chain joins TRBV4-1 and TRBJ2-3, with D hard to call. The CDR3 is CASSQNRITDTQYF. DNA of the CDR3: TGCGCCAGCAGCCAAAACAGAATCACAGATACGCAGTATTTT.